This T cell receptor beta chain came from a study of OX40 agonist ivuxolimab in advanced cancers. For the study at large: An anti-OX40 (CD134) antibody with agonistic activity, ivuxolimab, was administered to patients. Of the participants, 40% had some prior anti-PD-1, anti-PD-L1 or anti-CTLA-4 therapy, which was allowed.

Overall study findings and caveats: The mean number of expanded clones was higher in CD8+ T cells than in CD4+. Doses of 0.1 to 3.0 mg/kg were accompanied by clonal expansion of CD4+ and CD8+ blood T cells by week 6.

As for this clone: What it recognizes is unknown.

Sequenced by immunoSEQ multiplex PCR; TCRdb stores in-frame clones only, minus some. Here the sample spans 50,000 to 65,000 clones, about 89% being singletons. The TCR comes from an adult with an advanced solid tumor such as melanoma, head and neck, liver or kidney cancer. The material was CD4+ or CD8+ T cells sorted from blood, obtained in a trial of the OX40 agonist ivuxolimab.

The chain's CDR3 is CASTEGREEKLFF. CDR3 nucleotide sequence: TGTGCCAGCACGGAGGGGCGGGAGGAAAAACTGTTTTTT. V is TRBV28 and J is TRBJ1-4, with a weak D call TRBD1 (5 bases). The CDR3 totals 13 residues. CDR1 is MDHEN and CDR2 is SYDVKM in the germline V gene. Trimming pared 7 bases from V and 8 bases from J, leaving 14 bases between.